Reported below is one TCR beta chain. Its antigen is unidentified. This sample is drawn from a study of human T cells and chemical hapten exposure. Study overall: Upper back patch tests used 0.01% DPC, scored after 6 days. Broader study findings: Given that the donors had alopecia, their immune response may differ from that seen in healthy people.

TCRdb passed the RACE reads through MiXCR, listing each CDR3 protein once. This sample yields about 93,000 distinct CDR3 sequences, of which 8.5% are seen a single time; just over 2.5% belongs to the top ten. Time point indicated: pre-sensitization, week 0. Treatment: therapeutic diphenylcyclopropenone sensitization with weekly scalp DPC. J gave up 7 bases and V 0 bases, and 3 bases lay outside the gene matches. Germline V lookup: CDR1 ENHRY, CDR2 SYGVKD. The CDR3 extends over 15 amino acids. This specimen was whole blood, taken in connection with sensitization to the hapten diphenylcyclopropenone (DPC). The source of this sequence is a man aged 35-49 years with alopecia areata. Some clones in this sample may be carry-over from other donors' samples. The chain has TRBV10-3 and TRBJ1-6; 7 bases are a match to TRBD1. The DNA of the CDR3 is TGTGCCATCAGTGAGTCTGACAGGGAAAATTCACCCCTCCACTTT. Translating gives CAISESDRENSPLHF.